At least ten counts were recorded for the clone carrying this T cell receptor (beta chain). Time point described: sample taken at primary tumor resection. The approximately 69 donors had untreated early-stage non-small cell lung cancer. These data originate in a study of spatial heterogeneity in lung cancer. Study-wide background: Alpha-chain sequences were consistently detected in smaller numbers than beta-chain sequences.

Germline lookup yields CDR1 SGHTA and CDR2 FQGNSA. Trimming took 5 bases from V and 4 from J; bases not matched to a gene: 6. The CDR3 is 15 amino acids. TCRdb recomputed calls from the 5' RACE reads with MiXCR, one row per CDR3 protein. The data contain more than 45,000 distinct CDR3 sequences, approximately 5.7% of them singletons. V gene TRBV7-2 combines with J gene TRBJ1-5, with TRBD1 matching over 9 bases. This sequence was found in a male donor with early-stage non-small cell lung cancer. The sample here was PBMCs, taken at surgery. The CDR3 bases are TGTGCCAGCAGCCGTGACAGGGGGAGTAATCAGCCCCAGCATTTT. Translating gives CASSRDRGSNQPQHF.